This TCR beta chain is drawn from a study of T cells after yellow fever vaccination. As concerns this clonotype: Antigen specificity is unknown.

Synthesis of TCR cDNA relied on 5'RACE template switching, which attached a universal primer site and UMIs. TCRdb used MiXCR to reprocess the 5' RACE reads, holding one entry per CDR3 protein. The repertoire holds a few hundred thousand distinct CDR3 sequences, under 20% seen once, with roughly a sixth in the top ten. The CDR3 extends over 14 amino acids. Between the trimmed V and J ends, which lost 4 bases and 1 base, there was a span of 10 bases. Germline loops: CDR1 LGHNA, CDR2 YNFKEQ. Overall study findings and caveats: Subsequent booster samples again held most clones from primary vaccination (96% CD4, 85% to 90% CD8). Peaking on day 5 versus 15, the secondary response was faster but weaker. Contamination of FACS-sorted repertoires by abundant clonotypes from the bulk population could occur.

Sequencing was performed on PBMCs, taken before the yellow fever booster vaccination. V is TRBV4-2 and J is TRBJ2-5; D may be TRBD1 or TRBD2 (6 bases each). The clonotype comes from a man between 18 and 35 years old who received the YFV17D yellow fever vaccine. The CDR3 here is CASSREGGQETQYF. The CDR3 DNA sequence: TGTGCCAGCAGCCGCGAGGGGGGCCAAGAGACCCAGTACTTC.